A single sample gave rise to the 21 T cell receptor beta chains below, sequenced in a study of blood T cells in healthy people across ages. A second PCR of roughly 7 to 11 cycles used a sample-barcoded 5' primer and a J-beta primer mix. TCRdb called the 5' RACE reads again in MiXCR, with one record for every CDR3 protein. In the table there are over 1,500,000 distinct CDR3 sequences, roughly 49% of which are singletons. What was sequenced was blood. The receptors were sampled from a woman aged 40-49 years in good health.

This clonotype was counted a few times. The chain combines TRBV20-1 with TRBJ2-7; 9 bases map to TRBD1. V shed 6 bases, J shed 4 bases, and the junction held 7 bases outside the gene matches. Germline-derived CDR1 and CDR2 are DFQATT and SNEGSKA (reference sequence). The CDR3 totals 13 residues. This CDR3 is CSARSGQGYEQYF. CDR3 DNA: TGCAGTGCCAGATCTGGACAGGGGTACGAGCAGTACTTC.

This clonotype was detected once. The rearrangement links TRBV6-5 to TRBJ2-4, with D possibly being TRBD1 (7 bases). The DNA end lines up better with TRBJ2-5; the J call may be wrong. The V gene's germline CDR1 is MNHEY and CDR2 SVGAGI. The CDR3 consists of 14 residues. The DNA of the CDR3 is TGTGCCAGCAGTCAGACAGGGAGGCGAGAGACCCAGTACTTC. Its protein product is CASSQTGRRETQYF.

This clonotype showed up just a few times. CDR3 amino acids: CAIRGTVRETQYF. CDR3 DNA sequence: TGTGCCATCAGGGGGACAGTCCGAGAGACCCAGTACTTC. V gene TRBV10-3 combines with J gene TRBJ2-5; 7 bases agree with TRBD1. After removal of 6 bases from V and 4 bases from J, the junction contained 5 bases not matched to a gene. Germline-derived CDR1 and CDR2 are ENHRY and SYGVKD. This CDR3 is 13 amino acids long.

This chain uses TRBV20-1 with TRBJ2-7; tentative D call: TRBD1 (6 bases). Germline-derived CDR1 and CDR2 are DFQATT and SNEGSKA (reference sequence). V was pared by 2 bases and J by 5 bases, with 16 bases between. The CDR3 extends over 14 amino acids. The CDR3 reads CSARRSTGYHEQYF. Here the CDR3 DNA reads TGCAGTGCTAGAAGGTCGACAGGTTACCACGAGCAGTACTTC.

The genes are TRBV9 and TRBJ2-3; D remains unclear. Germline CDR1 is SGDLS and CDR2 is YYNGEE. V was cut by 2 bases and J by 5 bases, with 15 bases left in between. There are 15 residues in the CDR3. The CDR3 bases are TGTGCCAGCAGCGTTCCCGTTCGCACGGGAGATACGCAGTATTTT. It is translated as CASSVPVRTGDTQYF.

The chain recombines TRBV6-1 with TRBJ2-1; D perhaps matches TRBD2 (5 bases). Trimming removed 7 bases from V and 4 bases from J, with 14 bases in between. Germline assignment: CDR1 MNHNS and CDR2 SASEGT. This CDR3 contains 14 residues. As DNA, the CDR3 is TGTGCCAGCAAACTAGAGGAGGTTTACAATGAGCAGTTCTTC. Translation: CASKLEEVYNEQFF.

This clonotype came up many times. The chain couples TRBV7-2 to TRBJ2-5; 9 bases match TRBD1. With 0 bases clipped from V and 5 bases from J, the junction kept 7 bases outside the gene matches. The CDR3 totals 16 residues. Per germline, CDR1 SGHTA and CDR2 FQGNSA. CDR3 nucleotide sequence: TGTGCCAGCAGCTTAGCGGGACAGGGTGTAACGGAGACCCAGTACTTC. Translation: CASSLAGQGVTETQYF.

This clonotype was found once. The V gene is TRBV4-3, the J gene TRBJ2-1, with TRBD1 as a possible D gene (7 bases). The J call may be faulty, since TRBJ2-7 better matches the DNA end. This CDR3 has 14 amino acids. CDR1 LGHNA and CDR2 YSLEER come from the germline V gene. The CDR3, as DNA: TGCGCCAGCAGCCTGCAGGGGGGCAACGATGAGCAGTACTTC. Translation: CASSLQGGNDEQYF.

The chain couples TRBV6-2 or TRBV6-3 to TRBJ2-3; tentatively, D is TRBD1 (6 bases). Germline values: CDR1 MNHEY, CDR2 SVGEGT. This CDR3 is built from 15 residues. V shed 0 bases and J shed 0 bases, with 7 bases lying between them. The CDR3 is CASSYSGQSTDTQYF. As DNA, the CDR3 is TGTGCCAGCAGTTACTCGGGACAAAGCACAGATACGCAGTATTTT.

The V gene is TRBV9, the J gene TRBJ2-1, with TRBD2 identical over 10 bases. Germline trimming cut 3 bases from V and 7 bases from J; bases unmatched to any gene: 16. The germline CDR1 and CDR2 sequences are SGDLS and YYNGEE. The CDR3 runs 18 residues. In DNA, the CDR3 is TGTGCCAGCAGCGCCCCCGGAGGAGCGGGGGGGACTTGGAATGAGCAGTTCTTC. Protein: CASSAPGGAGGTWNEQFF.

The genes are TRBV2 and TRBJ2-7; 8 nucleotides line up with TRBD2. Germline V lookup: CDR1 SNHLY, CDR2 FYNNEI. V was pared by 7 bases and J by 2 bases, with 13 bases of the junction left unmatched. The CDR3 sequence is 16 residues long. In DNA form, the CDR3 reads TGTGCCAGCAACGGGGGGGCGGGGGATAGAGCCTACGAGCAGTACTTC. It specifies CASNGGAGDRAYEQYF.

The chain combines TRBV12-3 or TRBV12-4 with TRBJ1-2, with D maybe TRBD1 (6 bases). V was cut by 2 bases and J by 4 bases, with 17 bases left in between. This CDR3 is 16 amino acids long. CDR3 sequence (DNA): TGTGCCAGCAGTTTAACAGGGAAGGCTCTAGGCTATGGCTACACCTTC. It yields the protein CASSLTGKALGYGYTF.

This clonotype came up many times. The chain is built from TRBV7-2 and TRBJ2-1; D may be TRBD2 (6 bases). Per germline, CDR1 SGHTA and CDR2 FQGNSA. V was clipped by 1 base and J by 4 bases, with 11 bases between them. This CDR3 has 15 residues. This CDR3 reads CASSLGRGTYNEQFF. CDR3 bases: TGTGCCAGCAGCTTAGGGCGGGGAACTTACAATGAGCAGTTCTTC. Full variable domain (remainder filled in from reference TRBV7-2 and TRBJ2-1): GAGVSQSPSNKVTEKGKDVELRCDPISGHTALYWYRQSLGQGLEFLIYFQGNSAPDKSGLPSDRFSAERTGGSVSTLTIQRTQQEDSAVYLCASSLGRGTYNEQFFGPGTRLTVL.

Details on this clonotype: Germline and junction disagree at one end, which may indicate a read error. This chain joins TRBV7-2 and TRBJ1-2; D uncertain. This CDR3 contains 13 residues. The V gene's germline CDR1 is SGHTA and CDR2 FQGNSA. In DNA form, the CDR3 reads TGTGCTAGCAGTTGGGCTGTGGATTATGGCTACACCTTC. Its translation: CASSWAVDYGYTF.

The gene calls are TRBV24-1 and TRBJ2-7, with 13 bases fitting TRBD2. V gave up 2 bases and J gave up 2 bases; unmatched junction bases: 5. The CDR3 has 17 amino acids. Per the germline V gene, CDR1 is KGHDR and CDR2 is SFDVKD. CDR3 coding DNA: TGTGCCACCAGTGATTCTCGACTAGCGGGGGGTGCCTACGAGCAGTACTTC. It encodes CATSDSRLAGGAYEQYF.

CDR3 protein: CSARRAGALTDTQYF. The CDR3 DNA follows: TGCAGTGCTCGAAGAGCGGGAGCACTCACAGATACGCAGTATTTT. V usage is TRBV20-1 and J usage is TRBJ2-3; 8 nucleotides match TRBD2. The CDR3 runs 15 residues. V gave up 5 bases and J gave up 2 bases; unmatched junction bases: 9. The V gene's germline CDR1 is DFQATT and CDR2 SNEGSKA (reference sequence).

This clonotype occurred once. The genes are TRBV6-6 and TRBJ1-4; 8 nucleotides align to TRBD1. Germline V gene lookup returns CDR1 MNHNY and CDR2 SVGAGI (reference sequence). The ends lost 7 bases at V and 7 bases at J; junction bases unmatched: 14. The length of the CDR3 is 16 residues. CDR3 sequence: CASNRGNRGGGEKLFF. For the CDR3, the DNA is TGTGCCAGCAACAGGGGGAACAGAGGGGGGGGTGAAAAACTGTTTTTT.

This clonotype was seen a few times. The V and J genes are TRBV20-1 and TRBJ2-3; perhaps TRBD2 as D (6 bases). The CDR3 has 15 residues. V lost 1 base and J lost 1, with 12 bases in between. Germline CDR1 is DFQATT and CDR2 is SNEGSKA (reference sequence). The CDR3, as DNA: TGCAGTGCTAGAGGCGGGGAATCAGGCACAGATACGCAGTATTTT. Its protein is CSARGGESGTDTQYF.

V is TRBV20-1 and J is TRBJ1-2; 11 bases agree with TRBD1. There are 16 residues in the CDR3. Germline V CDR1 and CDR2: DFQATT, SNEGSKA (reference sequence). With V trimmed by 5 bases and J by 0 bases, 8 bases remained unmatched. In nucleotides, the CDR3 is TGCAGTGCTTCAACCGGGACAGGGGGTTCTAACTATGGCTACACCTTC. This sequence encodes CSASTGTGGSNYGYTF.

This clonotype was counted only a few times. J is TRBJ2-1 and V is TRBV4-2, with 7 bases fitting TRBD2. With 1 base clipped from V and 7 bases from J, the junction kept 4 bases outside the gene matches. The CDR3 loop spans 14 amino acids. Germline V gene sequence: CDR1 LGHNA, CDR2 YNFKEQ. The CDR3 loop reads CASSQGERGNEQFF. The CDR3 region has the DNA TGTGCCAGCAGCCAAGGGGAGCGGGGAAATGAGCAGTTCTTC.

This clonotype was detected a few times. The CDR3 DNA follows: TGTGCCAGCAGCTCCCAGCTAGCGGGGGCGATCGATGAGCAGTTCTTC. This translates into CASSSQLAGAIDEQFF. The chain joins TRBV12-3 or TRBV12-4 to TRBJ2-1, with 10 bases aligning to TRBD2. V was pared by 6 bases and J by 8 bases, with 13 bases of the junction left unmatched. CDR3 length: 16 residues.